The subject of this entry is one T cell receptor beta chain. Antigen unknown. The entry originates in a study of the immune and genomic landscape of osteosarcoma. Study overall: Poor-risk disease predominated: about 71% unfavorable response, 67% deceased. Whole-study results and caveats: Productive clonality stayed low overall, though C3 exceeded C1. Roughly five repertoires, each under 100 clonotypes, were dominated by one hyperexpanded clone.

Libraries were prepared by immunoSEQ multiplex PCR; TCRdb keeps only in-frame clonotypes and omits some of them. The table has 400 to 500 clones, nearly 90% seen once. The CDR3 length is 15 residues. Looked up from germline, CDR1 is MRHNA and CDR2 is SNTAGT. Trimming at V came to 4 bases and at J to 1 base, leaving 0 bases not matched to a gene. This chain connects TRBV6-4 to TRBJ2-2; TRBD2 matches 10 bases. The sample consisted of tumor tissue from a local recurrence in the femur. This clonotype originated in a girl under 18 with osteosarcoma. CDR3 in amino acids: CASSGTSGNTGELFF. The CDR3 coding sequence is TGTGCCAGCAGTGGGACTAGCGGGAACACCGGGGAGCTGTTTTTT.